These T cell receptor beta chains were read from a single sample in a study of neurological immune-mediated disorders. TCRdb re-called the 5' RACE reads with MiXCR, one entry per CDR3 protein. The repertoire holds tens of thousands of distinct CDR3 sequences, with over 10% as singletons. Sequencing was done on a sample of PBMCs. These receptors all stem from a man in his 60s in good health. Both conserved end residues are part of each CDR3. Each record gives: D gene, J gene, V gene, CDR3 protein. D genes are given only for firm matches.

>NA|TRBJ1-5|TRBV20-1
CSARGRTYQPQHF
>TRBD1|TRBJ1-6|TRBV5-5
CASSFRDSSYNSPLHF
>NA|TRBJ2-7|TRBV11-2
CASSQGTEREQYF
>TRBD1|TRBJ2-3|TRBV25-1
CASSAPRGRDTQYF
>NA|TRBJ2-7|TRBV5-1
CASSFEDPPYEQYF
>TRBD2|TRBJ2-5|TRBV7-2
CASSSSRVGLAGPQETQYF
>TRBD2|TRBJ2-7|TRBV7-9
CASSLERLAGGSYEQYF
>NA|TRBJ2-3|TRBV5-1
CASSLDGTSTDTQYF
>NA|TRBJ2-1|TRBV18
CASSAQGGPYNEQFF
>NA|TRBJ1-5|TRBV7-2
CASSLLPEVGQPQHF
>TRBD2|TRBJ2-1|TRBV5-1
CASGWGLAGASSSYNEQFF
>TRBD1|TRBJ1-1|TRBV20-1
CSARDDEPDRVGKTEAFF
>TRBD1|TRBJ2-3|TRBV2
CASSEGWDREDYF
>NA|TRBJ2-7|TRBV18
CASSRERTTDYEQYF
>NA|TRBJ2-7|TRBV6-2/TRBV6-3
CASSWDVTEQYF
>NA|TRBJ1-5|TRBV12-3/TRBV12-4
CASSPLGAGNQPQHF
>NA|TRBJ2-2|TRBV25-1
CASKGGVAGYLFF
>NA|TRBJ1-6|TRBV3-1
CASSQVGGAGSPLHF
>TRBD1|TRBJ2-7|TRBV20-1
CSARGSGGAYEQYF
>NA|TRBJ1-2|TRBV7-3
CASSPNGQNYGYTF
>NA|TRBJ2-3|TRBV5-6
CASSLGLRWGRTDTQYF
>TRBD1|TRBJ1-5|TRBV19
CASSIGGQGAQPQHF
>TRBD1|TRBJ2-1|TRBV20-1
CSAPPAGGWNEQFF
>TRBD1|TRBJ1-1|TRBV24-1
CATSAQGVDTEAFF
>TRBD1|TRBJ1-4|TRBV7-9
CASTVQGANEKLFF
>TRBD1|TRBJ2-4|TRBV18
CASSPPWTGDNIQYF
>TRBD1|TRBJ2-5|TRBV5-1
CASLVGQEETQYF
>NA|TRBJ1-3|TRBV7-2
CASSLSPGANGNTIYF
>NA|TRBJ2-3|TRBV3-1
CASSQDRGDTQYF
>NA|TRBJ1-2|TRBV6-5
CASSYSRLFGYTF
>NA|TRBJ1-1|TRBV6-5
CASSKKGMNTEAFF
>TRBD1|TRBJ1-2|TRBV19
CASSDFGQGTNYGYTF
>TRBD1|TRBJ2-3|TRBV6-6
CASSRDRGVDTQYF
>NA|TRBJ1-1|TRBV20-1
CSARGPGNTEAFF
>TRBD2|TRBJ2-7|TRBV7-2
CASSLEGLAVYEQYF
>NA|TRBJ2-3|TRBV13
CASSLGAKRYTDTQYF
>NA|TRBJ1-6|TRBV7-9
CASSFYSNSPLHF
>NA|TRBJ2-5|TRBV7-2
CASSTGQTQYF
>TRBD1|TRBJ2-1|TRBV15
CATSRRQGLNNEQFF
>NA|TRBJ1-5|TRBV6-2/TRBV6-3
CASSYGGSNQPQHF
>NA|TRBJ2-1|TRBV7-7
CASSQSTGPYNEQFF
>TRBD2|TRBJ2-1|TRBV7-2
CASSLSAGRSYNEQFF
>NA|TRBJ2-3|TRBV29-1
CPTEAPGTKDTQYF
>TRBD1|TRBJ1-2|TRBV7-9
CASSLPTDRPRDYGYTF